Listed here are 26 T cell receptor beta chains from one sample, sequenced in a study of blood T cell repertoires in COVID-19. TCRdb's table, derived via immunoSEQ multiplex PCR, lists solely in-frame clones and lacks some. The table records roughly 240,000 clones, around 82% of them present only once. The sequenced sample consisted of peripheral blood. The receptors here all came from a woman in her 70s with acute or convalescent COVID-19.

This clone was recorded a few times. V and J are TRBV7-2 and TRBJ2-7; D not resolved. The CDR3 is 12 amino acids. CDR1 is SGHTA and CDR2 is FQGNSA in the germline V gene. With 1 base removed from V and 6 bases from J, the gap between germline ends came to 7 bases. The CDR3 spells CASSLDWSEQYF. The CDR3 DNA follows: TGTGCCAGCAGCTTAGATTGGAGCGAGCAGTACTTC. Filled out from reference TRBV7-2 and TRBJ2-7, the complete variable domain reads GAGVSQSPSNKVTEKGKDVELRCDPISGHTALYWYRQSLGQGLEFLIYFQGNSAPDKSGLPSDRFSAERTGGSVSTLTIQRTQQEDSAVYLCASSLDWSEQYFGPGTRLTVT.

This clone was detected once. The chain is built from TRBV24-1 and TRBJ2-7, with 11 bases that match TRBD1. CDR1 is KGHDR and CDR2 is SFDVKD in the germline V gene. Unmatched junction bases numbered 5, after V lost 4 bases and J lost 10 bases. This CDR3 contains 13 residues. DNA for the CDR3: TGTGCCACCAGTGACGGACAGGGGGCCAAACAGTACTTC. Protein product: CATSDGQGAKQYF.

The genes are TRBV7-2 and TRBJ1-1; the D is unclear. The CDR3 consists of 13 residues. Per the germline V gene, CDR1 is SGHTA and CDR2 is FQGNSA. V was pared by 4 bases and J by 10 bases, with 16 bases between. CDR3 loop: CASSSVGLSGAFF. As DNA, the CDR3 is TGTGCCAGCAGCTCAGTCGGTCTAAGCGGAGCTTTCTTT.

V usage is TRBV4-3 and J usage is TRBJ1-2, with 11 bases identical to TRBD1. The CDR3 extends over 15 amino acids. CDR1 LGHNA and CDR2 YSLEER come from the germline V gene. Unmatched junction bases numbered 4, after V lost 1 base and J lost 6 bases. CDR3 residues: CASSQVRTGGDGYTF. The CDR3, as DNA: TGCGCCAGCAGCCAAGTACGGACAGGGGGCGATGGCTACACCTTC.

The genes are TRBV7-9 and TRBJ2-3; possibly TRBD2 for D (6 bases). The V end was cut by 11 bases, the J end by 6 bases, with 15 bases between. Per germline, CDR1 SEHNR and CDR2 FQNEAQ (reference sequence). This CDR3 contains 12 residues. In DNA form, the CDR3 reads TGTGCCGTTTATGGAGGGGTTGATACGCAGTATTTT. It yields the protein CAVYGGVDTQYF.

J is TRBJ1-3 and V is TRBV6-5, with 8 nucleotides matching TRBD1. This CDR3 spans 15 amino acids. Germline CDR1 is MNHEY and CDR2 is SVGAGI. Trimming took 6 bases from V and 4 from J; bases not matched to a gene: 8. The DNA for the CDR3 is TGTGCCAGCAGACCCCAGGGGGCGAGGGGAAACACCATATATTTT. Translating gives CASRPQGARGNTIYF.

DNA of the CDR3: TGTGCCAGCAGCCCCGGACAGGGCCCAAATTCACCCCTCCACTTT. This sequence encodes CASSPGQGPNSPLHF. The chain has TRBV9 and TRBJ1-6; 8 nucleotides match TRBD1. Unmatched junction bases numbered 7, after V lost 4 bases and J lost 7 bases. The V gene's germline CDR1 is SGDLS and CDR2 YYNGEE. The CDR3 is 15 residues long.

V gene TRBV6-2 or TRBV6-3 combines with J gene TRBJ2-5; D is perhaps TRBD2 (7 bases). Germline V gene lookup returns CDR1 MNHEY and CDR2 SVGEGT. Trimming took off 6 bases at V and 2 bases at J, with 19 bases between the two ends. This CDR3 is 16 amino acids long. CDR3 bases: TGTGCCAGCAGCTCGCGGGGGCGCGCAGGACAAGAGACCCAGTACTTC. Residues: CASSSRGRAGQETQYF.

In nucleotides, the CDR3 is TGTGCCAGCAGTGAGCCTAACTATGGCTACACCTTC. Translating it yields CASSEPNYGYTF. The chain uses TRBV5-4 and TRBJ1-2; no firm D call. The CDR3 contains 12 residues. CDR1 and CDR2 from the germline V gene are SGHNT and YYREEE (reference sequence). The germline V and J ends were trimmed by 5 bases and 0 bases, with 5 bases remaining between them. The variable domain in full, completed from reference TRBV5-4 and TRBJ1-2, reads ETGVTQSPTHLIKTRGQQVTLRCSSQSGHNTVSWYQQALGQGPQFIFQYYREEENGRGNFPPRFSGLQFPNYSSELNVNALELDDSALYLCASSEPNYGYTFGSGTRLTVV.

For the CDR3, the DNA is TGTGCCAGCAGCGTGACAGTAAATAATTCACCCCTCCACTTT. Translated: CASSVTVNNSPLHF. This sequence joins TRBV9 and TRBJ1-6; a possible D gene is TRBD1 (5 bases). Trimming shortened V by 2 bases and J by 5 bases, and 8 bases separated the two germline ends. This CDR3 contains 14 residues. CDR1 and CDR2 from the germline V gene are SGDLS and YYNGEE.

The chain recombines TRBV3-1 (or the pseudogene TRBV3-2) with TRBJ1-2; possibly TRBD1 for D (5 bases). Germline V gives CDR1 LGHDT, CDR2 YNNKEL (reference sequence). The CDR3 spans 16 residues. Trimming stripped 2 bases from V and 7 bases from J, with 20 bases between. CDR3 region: CASSQFRGGAAGGYTF. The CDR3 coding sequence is TGTGCCAGCAGCCAATTTCGGGGCGGGGCGGCCGGTGGCTACACCTTC.

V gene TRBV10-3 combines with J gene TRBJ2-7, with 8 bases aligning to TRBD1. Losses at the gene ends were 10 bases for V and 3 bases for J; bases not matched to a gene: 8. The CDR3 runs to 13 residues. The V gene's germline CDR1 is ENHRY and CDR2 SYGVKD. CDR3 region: CATETGADYEQYF. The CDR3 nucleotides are TGTGCCACGGAGACAGGGGCCGACTACGAGCAGTACTTC.

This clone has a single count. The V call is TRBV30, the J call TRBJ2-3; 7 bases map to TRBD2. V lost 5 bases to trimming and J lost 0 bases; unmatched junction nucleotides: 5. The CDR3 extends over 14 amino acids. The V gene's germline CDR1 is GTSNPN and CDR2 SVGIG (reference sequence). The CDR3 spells CAWARDYSTDTQYF. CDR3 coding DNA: TGTGCCTGGGCCCGGGACTATAGCACAGATACGCAGTATTTT.

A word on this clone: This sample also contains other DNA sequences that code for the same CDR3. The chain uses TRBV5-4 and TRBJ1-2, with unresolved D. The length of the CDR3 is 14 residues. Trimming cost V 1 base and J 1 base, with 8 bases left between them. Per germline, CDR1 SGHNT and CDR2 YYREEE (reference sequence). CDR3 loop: CASSLTGSNYGYTF. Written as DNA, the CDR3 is TGTGCCAGCAGCTTGACGGGGAGTAACTATGGCTACACCTTC.

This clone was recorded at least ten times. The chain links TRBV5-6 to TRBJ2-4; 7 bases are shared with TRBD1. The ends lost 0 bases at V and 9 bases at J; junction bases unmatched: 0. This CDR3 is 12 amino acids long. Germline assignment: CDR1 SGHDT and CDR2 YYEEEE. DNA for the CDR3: TGTGCCAGCAGCTTGGGACAGGGCATTCAGTACTTC. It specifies CASSLGQGIQYF.

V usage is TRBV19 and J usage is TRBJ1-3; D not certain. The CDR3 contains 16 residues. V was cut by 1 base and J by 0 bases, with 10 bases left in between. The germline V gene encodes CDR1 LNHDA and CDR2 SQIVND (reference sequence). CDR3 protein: CASSIAGTGSGNTIYF. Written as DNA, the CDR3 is TGTGCCAGTAGTATAGCAGGAACCGGCTCTGGAAACACCATATATTTT.

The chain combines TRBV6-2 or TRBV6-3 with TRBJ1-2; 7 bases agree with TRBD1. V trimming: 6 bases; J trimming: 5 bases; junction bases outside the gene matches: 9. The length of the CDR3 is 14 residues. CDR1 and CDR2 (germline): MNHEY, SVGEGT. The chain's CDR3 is CASSPPMTGYGYTF. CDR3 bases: TGTGCCAGCAGCCCTCCCATGACAGGGTATGGCTACACCTTC.

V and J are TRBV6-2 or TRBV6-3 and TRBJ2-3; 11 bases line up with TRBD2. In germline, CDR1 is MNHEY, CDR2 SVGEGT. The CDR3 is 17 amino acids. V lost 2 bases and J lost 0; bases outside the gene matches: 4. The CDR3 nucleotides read TGTGCCAGCAGTTACGCGACTAGCGGGGTTAGCACAGATACGCAGTATTTT. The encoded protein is CASSYATSGVSTDTQYF.

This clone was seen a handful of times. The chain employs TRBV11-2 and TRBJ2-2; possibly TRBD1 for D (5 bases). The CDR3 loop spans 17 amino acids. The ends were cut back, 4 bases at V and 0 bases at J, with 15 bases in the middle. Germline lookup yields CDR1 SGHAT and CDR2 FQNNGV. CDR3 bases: TGTGCCAGCAGCTCGTGGGCGACAGAATCGAACACCGGGGAGCTGTTTTTT. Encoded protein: CASSSWATESNTGELFF.

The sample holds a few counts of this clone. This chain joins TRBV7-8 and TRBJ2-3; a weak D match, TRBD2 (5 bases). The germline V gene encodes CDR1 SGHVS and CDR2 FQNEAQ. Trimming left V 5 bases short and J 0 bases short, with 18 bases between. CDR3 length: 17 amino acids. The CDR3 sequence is CASSPGPGRRSTDTQYF. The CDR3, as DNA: TGTGCCAGCAGCCCTGGACCCGGCAGGAGGAGCACAGATACGCAGTATTTT.

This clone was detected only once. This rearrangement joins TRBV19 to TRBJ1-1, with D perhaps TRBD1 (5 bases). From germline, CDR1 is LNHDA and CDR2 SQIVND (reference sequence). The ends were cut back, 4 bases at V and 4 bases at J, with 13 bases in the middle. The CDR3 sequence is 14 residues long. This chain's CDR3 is CASSTSKGATEAFF. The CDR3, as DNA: TGTGCCAGTAGTACTTCTAAAGGGGCCACTGAAGCTTTCTTT.

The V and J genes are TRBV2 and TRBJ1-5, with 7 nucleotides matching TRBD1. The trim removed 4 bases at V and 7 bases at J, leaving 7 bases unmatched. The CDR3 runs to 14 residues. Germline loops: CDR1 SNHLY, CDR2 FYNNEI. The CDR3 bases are TGTGCCAGCAGTGCACGCAGGGGGGACCAGCCCCAGCATTTT. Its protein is CASSARRGDQPQHF.

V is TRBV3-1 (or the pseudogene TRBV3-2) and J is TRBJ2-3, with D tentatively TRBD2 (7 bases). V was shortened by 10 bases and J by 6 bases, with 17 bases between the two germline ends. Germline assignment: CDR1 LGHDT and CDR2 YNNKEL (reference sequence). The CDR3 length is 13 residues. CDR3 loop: CATSWGGQDTQYF. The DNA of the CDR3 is TGTGCCACCTCATGGGGGGGGCAGGATACGCAGTATTTT.

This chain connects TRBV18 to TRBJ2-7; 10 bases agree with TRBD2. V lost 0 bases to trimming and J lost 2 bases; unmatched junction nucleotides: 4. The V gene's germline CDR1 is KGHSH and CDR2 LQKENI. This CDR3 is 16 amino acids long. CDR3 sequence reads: CASSPPLAGSTYEQYF. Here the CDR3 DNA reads TGTGCCAGCTCACCACCACTAGCGGGGTCTACCTACGAGCAGTACTTC. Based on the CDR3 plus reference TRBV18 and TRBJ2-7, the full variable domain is NAGVMQNPRHLVRRRGQEARLRCSPMKGHSHVYWYRQLPEEGLKFMVYLQKENIIDESGMPKERFSAEFPKEGPSILRIQQVVRGDSAAYFCASSPPLAGSTYEQYFGPGTRLTVT.

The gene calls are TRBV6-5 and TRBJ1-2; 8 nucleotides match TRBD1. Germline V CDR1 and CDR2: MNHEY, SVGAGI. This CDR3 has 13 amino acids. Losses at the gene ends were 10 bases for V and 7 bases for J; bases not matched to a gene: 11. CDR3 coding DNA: TGTGCCATCCAGACAGGGGACTTTATTGGCTACACCTTC. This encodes CAIQTGDFIGYTF.

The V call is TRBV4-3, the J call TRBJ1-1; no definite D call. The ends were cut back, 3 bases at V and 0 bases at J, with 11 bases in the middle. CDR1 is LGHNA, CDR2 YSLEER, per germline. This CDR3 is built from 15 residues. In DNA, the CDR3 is TGCGCCAGCAGCCATACCACCCAGATGAACACTGAAGCTTTCTTT. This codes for CASSHTTQMNTEAFF.